This passage covers 25 T cell receptor beta chains from one sample sequenced in a study of regulatory T cells in long-lasting Graves disease. Sequencing libraries for TCR beta were prepared with iRepertoire HTBI primers and Arm-PCR of CDR3 regions. One entry per CDR3 protein, called by TCRdb with MiXCR from the multiplex PCR reads. This sample has a few hundred thousand distinct CDR3 sequences, with approximately 18% found just once. The time point denotes: newly diagnosed GD, antithyroid drugs for less than 3 months. Preparation of the TCR library used RNA extracted from PBMCs. These data are also associated with another study on T cells in Graves' hyperthyroidism and ophthalmopathy.

The input for sequencing was peripheral blood mononuclear cells (PBMCs), taken at new diagnosis, from a patient treated with antithyroid drugs. All receptors come from a young woman with Graves disease.

The sample holds many counts of this clonotype. J is TRBJ1-5 and V is TRBV12-3 or TRBV12-4; 8 bases are shared with TRBD1. With V trimmed by 4 bases and J by 15 bases, 5 bases remained unmatched. The CDR3 is 11 residues long. CDR3 amino acids: CASSSGGGRHF. In DNA form, the CDR3 reads TGTGCCAGCAGTTCAGGGGGCGGAAGGCATTTT.

This clonotype has a count of ten or more. V gene TRBV15 combines with J gene TRBJ1-2; D uncertain. In germline, CDR1 is LNHNV, CDR2 YYDKDF (reference sequence). Trimming pared 4 bases from V and 8 bases from J, leaving 17 bases between. The CDR3 covers 14 residues. For the CDR3, the DNA is TGTGCCACCAGCATTATTTCGAGGGTTCAAGGCTACACCTTC. Translated, it gives CATSIISRVQGYTF.

This chain links TRBV4-1 with TRBJ2-3; a possible D gene is TRBD1 (5 bases). The CDR3 runs to 17 residues. Germline loops: CDR1 MGHRA, CDR2 YSYEKL. Trimming removed 0 bases at V and 0 bases at J, with 13 bases between. In nucleotides, the CDR3 is TGCGCCAGCAGCCAAGATGGGGCTTCTCTTAGCACAGATACGCAGTATTTT. The encoded protein is CASSQDGASLSTDTQYF.

This clonotype was seen many times. V and J are TRBV7-2 and TRBJ2-2; 8 nucleotides align to TRBD1. The CDR3 runs 16 residues. V gave up 5 bases and J gave up 2 bases; unmatched junction bases: 7. Germline CDR1 and CDR2: SGHTA and FQGNSA. The CDR3 protein is CASSPQTGANTGELFF. The CDR3 coding sequence is TGTGCCAGCAGCCCACAGACAGGGGCCAACACCGGGGAGCTGTTTTTT.

In its sample, this clonotype was seen many times. The V call is TRBV5-1, the J call TRBJ2-2, with 8 bases matching TRBD1. From germline, CDR1 is SGHRS and CDR2 YFSETQ. V shed 4 bases, J shed 4 bases, and the junction held 6 bases outside the gene matches. This CDR3 spans 15 amino acids. The CDR3 nucleotides read TGCGCCAGCAGCCTGACAGGGGACAGCACCGGGGAGCTGTTTTTT. It codes for CASSLTGDSTGELFF.

This clonotype was detected ten times or more. The chain joins TRBV11-2 to TRBJ1-1; no firm D call. V was cut by 0 bases and J by 0 bases, with 8 bases left in between. Germline V gives CDR1 SGHAT, CDR2 FQNNGV. The CDR3 contains 15 residues. In DNA, the CDR3 is TGTGCCAGCAGCTTAGACCCATCCTTGAACACTGAAGCTTTCTTT. Translation: CASSLDPSLNTEAFF.

This clonotype was recorded at least ten times. The J gene is TRBJ1-1, the V gene TRBV5-1; the match to TRBD1 covers 7 bases. The CDR3 is made up of 16 amino acids. Germline V gene data show CDR1 as SGHRS and CDR2 as YFSETQ. V lost 4 bases, J lost 4 bases, and 13 bases stayed unmatched. CDR3 sequence reads: CASSPWGYRGSTEAFF. The CDR3 region has the DNA TGCGCCAGCAGCCCCTGGGGCTACAGGGGAAGCACTGAAGCTTTCTTT.

This clonotype has a handful of counts. A single base separates this from a much larger clone, so it may be a read error. The chain uses TRBV6-5 and TRBJ2-1; no clear D gene. V was trimmed by 0 bases and J by 8 bases, leaving 17 bases between them. Germline V gene sequence: CDR1 MNHEY, CDR2 SVGAGI. The length of the CDR3 is 16 residues. The CDR3 DNA reads TGTGCCAGCAGTTACTCCCCCCGGTCGCGTGCCGATGAGCAGTTCTTC. Its translation is CASSYSPRSRADEQFF.

This clonotype was seen at least ten times. For the CDR3, the DNA is TGCGCCAGCAGCTTACTGGGTGGGAAACTTGAAAAACTGTTTTTT. As protein: CASSLLGGKLEKLFF. This chain links TRBV5-1 with TRBJ1-4, with D unclear. V shed 2 bases and J shed 7 bases, with 15 bases lying between them. CDR1 SGHRS and CDR2 YFSETQ come from the germline V gene. The CDR3 consists of 15 residues.

In its sample, this clonotype was seen many times. V is TRBV7-6 and J is TRBJ1-2; the D gene is possibly TRBD1 (5 bases). This CDR3 is built from 13 residues. Germline V gene sequence: CDR1 SGHVS, CDR2 FNYEAQ. The V end lost 8 bases, the J end lost 4 bases, and 14 bases lay between the germline ends. The CDR3 loop reads CASYAGPIYGYTF. The CDR3 DNA reads TGTGCCAGCTACGCGGGACCGATCTATGGCTACACCTTC.

This clonotype has at least ten counts. The CDR3 region has the DNA TGCAGCGTTGATCGGGGGGACTATGGCTACACCTTC. Its protein product is CSVDRGDYGYTF. The chain recombines TRBV29-1 with TRBJ1-2, with a possible D match to TRBD1 (5 bases). The CDR3 extends over 12 amino acids. Per the germline V gene, CDR1 is SQVTM and CDR2 is ANQGSEA. Trimming removed 3 bases at V and 3 bases at J, with 8 bases between. The full variable domain, rest sourced from reference TRBV29-1 and TRBJ1-2, is SAVISQKPSRDICQRGTSLTIQCQVDSQVTMMFWYRQQPGQSLTLIATANQGSEATYESGFVIDKFPISRPNLTFSTLTVSNMSPEDSSIYLCSVDRGDYGYTFGSGTRLTVV.

This clonotype came up a few times. The CDR3 is CSARGGGAGHEQFF. CDR3 nucleotide sequence: TGCAGTGCTAGGGGCGGGGGGGCCGGGCATGAGCAGTTCTTC. The rearrangement uses TRBV20-1 and TRBJ2-1, with 9 bases matching TRBD2. In germline, CDR1 is DFQATT, CDR2 SNEGSKA (reference sequence). The CDR3 length is 14 residues. The V gene end was trimmed by 3 bases and the J gene end by 8 bases; junction bases not matched to a gene: 8.

This clonotype was observed many times. The V gene is TRBV20-1, the J gene TRBJ1-2; D not resolved. Germline V gene data show CDR1 as DFQATT and CDR2 as SNEGSKA (reference sequence). With 3 bases removed from V and 4 bases from J, the gap between germline ends came to 21 bases. This CDR3 has 16 amino acids. CDR3 loop: CSASTLGPPGGYGYTF. In DNA, the CDR3 is TGCAGTGCTAGTACCTTAGGACCCCCAGGCGGCTATGGCTACACCTTC.

This clonotype was observed many times. The chain joins TRBV20-1 to TRBJ2-7, with TRBD1 identical over 9 bases. Losses at the gene ends were 1 base for V and 0 bases for J; bases not matched to a gene: 4. Germline CDR1 is DFQATT and CDR2 is SNEGSKA (reference sequence). This CDR3 has 15 amino acids. The CDR3 nucleotides are TGCAGTGCTAGAGTGCGGACAGGGGTCTCCTACGAGCAGTACTTC. Residues: CSARVRTGVSYEQYF.

This clonotype was observed many times. Since a much larger clone is just one base distant, this may be a read error. Because it lacks the conserved phenylalanine or tryptophan at the end, this CDR3 is likely a read error. The rearrangement uses TRBV2 and TRBJ1-2; no reliable D call. CDR3 length: 14 amino acids. Germline V gene data show CDR1 as SNHLY and CDR2 as FYNNEI. V lost 7 bases and J 2 bases, leaving 14 bases between the germline ends. In DNA form, the CDR3 reads TGTGCCAGCAACCTCGATGTGGGGAACTATGGCTACACCCTC. It yields the protein CASNLDVGNYGYTL.

On this clonotype: This clone may be a read error of a much larger clone one base away. The conserved closing phenylalanine or tryptophan is absent in this CDR3, likely reflecting a read error. The DNA for the CDR3 is TGTGCCAGCTCACCACAGGACAGGGCCCACGAGCAGTACCTC. This encodes CASSPQDRAHEQYL. The chain combines TRBV18 with TRBJ2-7, with TRBD1 identical over 8 bases. Germline V lookup: CDR1 KGHSH, CDR2 LQKENI. The ends lost 1 base at V and 5 bases at J; junction bases unmatched: 4. The CDR3 is 14 residues long.

This clonotype was picked up one time. The CDR3 end shows no conserved phenylalanine or tryptophan, and so a read error is likely. The chain is built from TRBV6-5 and TRBJ1-2; D not certain. This CDR3 is built from 14 residues. Trimming left V 2 bases short and J 4 bases short, with 11 bases between. Germline CDR1 is MNHEY and CDR2 is SVGAGI. The CDR3 loop is CASSYKGASYGYTL. For the CDR3, the DNA is TGTGCCAGCAGTTACAAGGGAGCAAGCTATGGCTACACCCTC.

This clonotype was seen many times. This chain links TRBV7-9 with TRBJ2-1, with TRBD1 matching 9 bases. The germline V gene has CDR1 SEHNR and CDR2 FQNEAQ (reference sequence). After removal of 6 bases from V and 5 bases from J, the junction contained 14 bases not matched to a gene. The CDR3 spans 17 residues. The CDR3 DNA reads as TGTGCCAGCAGTAGTGGGACTCCGGGACAGGGACACAATGAGCAGTTCTTC. Protein sequence: CASSSGTPGQGHNEQFF. The whole variable domain, remainder taken from reference TRBV7-9 and TRBJ2-1, is DTGVSQNPRHKITKRGQNVTFRCDPISEHNRLYWYRQTLGQGPEFLTYFQNEAQLEKSRLLSDRFSAERPKGSFSTLEIQRTEQGDSAMYLCASSSGTPGQGHNEQFFGPGTRLTVL.

In regard to this clonotype: A much larger clone is a single base away; this may be a read error. The chain couples TRBV3-1 to TRBJ2-1, with 7 nucleotides matching TRBD1. J was trimmed by 6 bases and V by 4 bases; bases with no gene match: 3. CDR1 is LGHDT and CDR2 is YNNKEL in the germline V gene (reference sequence). The CDR3 has 13 amino acids. CDR3 amino acids: CASSPGQFNEQFF. CDR3 nucleotides: TGTGCCAGCAGCCCGGGACAGTTCAATGAGCAGTTCTTC.

The sample holds many counts of this clonotype. V is TRBV6-1 and J is TRBJ1-4; D gene ambiguous. CDR3 size: 13 residues. The V gene lost 7 bases and the J gene lost 8 bases, with 14 bases spanning the gap. Germline CDR1 and CDR2: MNHNS and SASEGT. CDR3 region: CASKLGSQEKLFF. The CDR3 coding sequence is TGTGCCAGCAAACTTGGGTCCCAAGAAAAACTGTTTTTT.

This clonotype occurred many times. The gene calls are TRBV29-1 and TRBJ2-2; TRBD2 aligns across 7 bases. Losses at the gene ends were 6 bases for V and 2 bases for J; bases not matched to a gene: 6. The CDR3 is 14 residues long. Germline-derived CDR1 and CDR2 are SQVTM and ANQGSEA. CDR3 in amino acids: CSVSGAVNTGELFF. For the CDR3, the DNA is TGCAGCGTGAGCGGGGCGGTTAACACCGGGGAGCTGTTTTTT.

This clonotype was found many times. J is TRBJ2-1 and V is TRBV5-1; 8 bases fit TRBD2. This CDR3 spans 15 amino acids. Germline CDR1 and CDR2: SGHRS and YFSETQ. Trimming cost V 4 bases and J 4 bases; bases outside gene matches: 7. This CDR3 reads CASSIQRGSYNEQFF. The CDR3 DNA follows: TGCGCCAGCAGCATACAGCGGGGGAGTTACAATGAGCAGTTCTTC.

This clonotype was detected only a few times. The rearrangement links TRBV3-1 to TRBJ2-1; TRBD2 matches at 8 bases. J lost 3 bases, V lost 6 bases, and 4 bases had no gene match. CDR1 and CDR2 from the germline V gene are LGHDT and YNNKEL (reference sequence). The CDR3 has 14 residues. The CDR3 loop reads CASSHREGYNEQFF. The CDR3 DNA reads TGTGCCAGCAGTCATCGGGAGGGCTACAATGAGCAGTTCTTC.

This clonotype was found many times. The chain links TRBV7-6 to TRBJ1-2, with D unresolved. The CDR3 extends over 14 amino acids. In germline, CDR1 is SGHVS, CDR2 FNYEAQ. Trimming left V 3 bases short and J 5 bases short, with 13 bases between. The CDR3 region has the DNA TGTGCCAGCAGCTTGTCCACAGAGGGATATGGCTACACCTTC. This translates into CASSLSTEGYGYTF.

The CDR3 sequence is CSARTRFQETQYF. The CDR3 DNA reads as TGCAGTGCTCGAACTCGGTTCCAAGAGACCCAGTACTTC. V is TRBV20-1 and J is TRBJ2-5, with D hard to call. Trimming shortened V by 5 bases and J by 1 base, and 11 bases separated the two germline ends. Per the germline V gene, CDR1 is DFQATT and CDR2 is SNEGSKA (reference sequence). The CDR3 covers 13 residues.